This TCR beta chain was captured in a study of T cells in Graves' hyperthyroidism and ophthalmopathy. Study background: It was at initial diagnosis, before any treatment, that peripheral blood was collected.

This clonotype was seen only once. Its antigen remains unknown. The germline gene is not matched at one end of the junction; a read error may be the cause. Together with thyroid ultrasound, orbital computed tomography, serum thyroxine and TRAb, clinical symptoms were used for diagnoses. CDR1 DFQATT and CDR2 SNEGSKA come from the germline V gene (reference sequence). There are 12 residues in the CDR3. Amplification of TCR beta CDR3 regions used RNA as the template. In the first-round RT-PCR of the TCR CDR3, the HTBI primer set was used. TCRdb used MiXCR to reprocess the multiplex PCR reads, holding one entry per CDR3 protein. The sample yields about 480,000 distinct CDR3 sequences, approximately 25% seen once. Study-wide results and caveats: Also found in blood were most expanded thyroid clonotypes above 0.001.

The sequencing input was blood. The TCR was taken from a woman aged 25 to 39 with Graves' ophthalmopathy. J is TRBJ2-7 and V is TRBV20-1; 7 bases are shared with TRBD1. For the CDR3, the DNA is TGCTGTGCTGCCCGGGACAGCTACGAGCAGTACTTC. It is translated as CCAARDSYEQYF.